This entry describes one TCR beta chain. This CDR3 contains 13 residues. Trimming took off 1 base at V and 0 bases at J, with 7 bases between the two ends. Germline lookup yields CDR1 DFQATT and CDR2 SNEGSKA (reference sequence). The sample belongs to a study of response to subunit inactivated influenza vaccine. From the RT-PCR reads, TCRdb called clonotypes with MiXCR, one entry per CDR3 protein. This table has 170,000 or so distinct CDR3 sequences, about 10% appearing once. J is TRBJ2-7 and V is TRBV20-1, with TRBD1 as a possible D gene (6 bases). This TCR was sampled from a man aged 45 to 70 who received an inactivated influenza vaccine. The material sequenced was CD8+ T cells sorted from PBMCs, taken roughly 24 months after vaccination. Here the CDR3 DNA reads TGCAGTGCTAGAGGGGACACCTCCTACGAGCAGTACTTC. Amino acids: CSARGDTSYEQYF.